One sample yielded the 30 T cell receptor beta chains listed below, sequenced in a study of blood T cell repertoires in COVID-19. The assay was immunoSEQ multiplex PCR, and TCRdb's table has in-frame clones only and misses some. The sample lists about 90,000 clones, about 90% occurring once. The sequencing input was peripheral blood. The receptors derive from a man aged 45 to 65 with COVID-19, enrolled during active disease.

The CDR3 here is CASSPQQGGNSPLHF. In DNA, the CDR3 is TGTGCCAGCAGTCCCCAACAGGGTGGCAATTCACCCCTCCACTTT. This rearrangement joins TRBV28 to TRBJ1-6, with D possibly being TRBD1 (6 bases). CDR3 length: 15 residues. With 5 bases removed from V and 7 bases from J, the gap between germline ends came to 15 bases. Germline V gene data show CDR1 as MDHEN and CDR2 as SYDVKM.

The genes are TRBV7-9 and TRBJ1-4, with D maybe TRBD1 (6 bases). CDR1 is SEHNR, CDR2 FQNEAQ, per germline (reference sequence). There are 19 residues in the CDR3. V was cut by 2 bases and J by 2 bases, with 21 bases left in between. This CDR3 is CASSLYFRDTQRTNEKLFF. The CDR3 DNA is TGTGCCAGCAGCTTATACTTCCGGGACACCCAACGGACTAATGAAAAACTGTTTTTT.

The rearrangement joins TRBV6-5 to TRBJ2-1; 9 positions match TRBD2. Trimming removed 0 bases from V and 4 bases from J; junction bases left unmatched: 4. This CDR3 has 16 residues. Germline CDR1 and CDR2: MNHEY and SVGAGI. CDR3 region: CASSYSSSGGYNEQFF. CDR3 sequence (DNA): TGTGCCAGCAGTTACTCTTCGAGCGGGGGGTACAATGAGCAGTTCTTC.

This chain links TRBV6-5 with TRBJ1-4; D not certain. Germline CDR1 is MNHEY and CDR2 is SVGAGI. Trimming pared 3 bases from V and 5 bases from J, leaving 13 bases between. The CDR3 runs to 15 residues. CDR3 sequence reads: CASSYRGSINEKLFF. The CDR3 nucleotides read TGTGCCAGCAGTTATAGAGGCAGCATAAATGAAAAACTGTTTTTT.

This chain uses TRBV2 with TRBJ2-7; D is perhaps TRBD2 (5 bases). Germline V lookup: CDR1 SNHLY, CDR2 FYNNEI. The V gene lost 6 bases and the J gene lost 0 bases, with 18 bases spanning the gap. This CDR3 is built from 16 residues. The CDR3 region is CASRPPRESFSYEQYF. Written as DNA, the CDR3 is TGTGCCAGCAGGCCCCCACGGGAATCCTTCTCCTACGAGCAGTACTTC.

This chain joins TRBV6-5 and TRBJ1-1; TRBD1 might be the D (6 bases). CDR1 and CDR2 (germline): MNHEY, SVGAGI. Trimming shortened V by 6 bases and J by 0 bases, and 11 bases separated the two germline ends. The CDR3 has 14 amino acids. CDR3 protein: CASRIGQLNTEAFF. DNA for the CDR3: TGTGCCAGCAGGATTGGACAGCTGAACACTGAAGCTTTCTTT.

This chain connects TRBV27 to TRBJ2-3; perhaps TRBD2 as D (5 bases). Trimming pared 3 bases from V and 1 base from J, leaving 11 bases between. CDR1 and CDR2 from the germline V gene are MNHEY and SMNVEV (reference sequence). The CDR3 covers 15 residues. The CDR3 DNA sequence: TGTGCCAGCAGTTTTCTAGCTCCCCGCACAGATACGCAGTATTTT. Translation gives CASSFLAPRTDTQYF.

The chain employs TRBV29-1 and TRBJ1-1; D might be TRBD1 (5 bases). Germline V gives CDR1 SQVTM, CDR2 ANQGSEA. The CDR3 spans 13 residues. The V end was cut by 5 bases, the J end by 4 bases, with 14 bases between. CDR3 coding DNA: TGCAGCGTTCTAGGACATCCGGGCACTGAAGCTTTCTTT. This gives the protein CSVLGHPGTEAFF.

The chain uses TRBV30 and TRBJ1-6; 10 bases are a match to TRBD1. CDR1 and CDR2 from the germline V gene are GTSNPN and SVGIG (reference sequence). V was pared by 3 bases and J by 7 bases, with 9 bases of the junction left unmatched. This CDR3 spans 16 amino acids. Written as DNA, the CDR3 is TGTGCCTGGAGGAGAAATCCGGGACAGGGGAATTCACCCCTCCACTTT. It codes for CAWRRNPGQGNSPLHF.

The chain uses TRBV5-1 and TRBJ1-1, with D perhaps TRBD1 (5 bases). This CDR3 is built from 12 residues. Trimming removed 4 bases at V and 7 bases at J, with 11 bases between. Germline CDR1 and CDR2: SGHRS and YFSETQ. The CDR3 DNA reads TGCGCCAGCAGCCAGCAGGGTATTGAAGCTTTCTTT. It specifies CASSQQGIEAFF. Full variable domain (rest looked up from reference TRBV5-1 and TRBJ1-1): KAGVTQTPRYLIKTRGQQVTLSCSPISGHRSVSWYQQTPGQGLQFLFEYFSETQRNKGNFPGRFSGRQFSNSRSEMNVSTLELGDSALYLCASSQQGIEAFFGQGTRLTVV.

The chain uses TRBV3-1 (or the pseudogene TRBV3-2) and TRBJ1-6; D unclear. V was cut by 0 bases and J by 10 bases, with 13 bases left in between. The V gene's germline CDR1 is LGHDT and CDR2 YNNKEL (reference sequence). The CDR3 covers 15 residues. DNA of the CDR3: TGTGCCAGCAGCCAAGATCTGCCGGTTGTCTCACCCCTCCACTTT. This codes for CASSQDLPVVSPLHF.

The V gene is TRBV12-3 or TRBV12-4, the J gene TRBJ1-2, with 7 bases lining up with TRBD1. Trimming took 11 bases from V and 4 from J; bases not matched to a gene: 4. The CDR3 contains 11 residues. CDR3 sequence (DNA): TGTGCCGGAGGGGGCTCCTATGGCTACACCTTC. Protein product: CAGGGSYGYTF.

The rearrangement joins TRBV4-3 to TRBJ1-1; D remains ambiguous. Germline-derived CDR1 and CDR2 are LGHNA and YSLEER. This CDR3 has 15 amino acids. V dropped 0 bases and J dropped 0 bases, with 8 bases sitting between them. CDR3 loop: CASSQEGRLNTEAFF. CDR3 bases: TGCGCCAGCAGCCAAGAGGGCAGGTTGAACACTGAAGCTTTCTTT.

This clone showed up just once. The chain links TRBV5-4 to TRBJ2-3, with 10 bases that match TRBD2. The CDR3 is made up of 18 amino acids. With V trimmed by 4 bases and J by 0 bases, 11 bases remained unmatched. The germline V gene encodes CDR1 SGHNT and CDR2 YYREEE (reference sequence). The CDR3 DNA is TGTGCCAGCAGCCGCGGGCTAGCGGGGGCCTTTAGCACAGATACGCAGTATTTT. It translates to CASSRGLAGAFSTDTQYF.

V usage is TRBV3-1 (or the pseudogene TRBV3-2) and J usage is TRBJ1-6, with D possibly TRBD1 on 6 matching bases. Trimming cost V 0 bases and J 7 bases, with 16 bases left between them. The CDR3 covers 17 residues. Germline CDR1 reads LGHDT; CDR2 reads YNNKEL (reference sequence). CDR3 nucleotide sequence: TGTGCCAGCAGCCAAGAGGCCCTCGGGACAAGAAATTCACCCCTCCACTTT. Its protein product is CASSQEALGTRNSPLHF.

This sequence joins TRBV6-4 and TRBJ2-3; 15 bases map to TRBD2. After removal of 4 bases from V and 6 bases from J, the junction contained 2 bases not matched to a gene. CDR1 MRHNA and CDR2 SNTAGT come from the germline V gene. This CDR3 region has 15 residues. As DNA, the CDR3 is TGTGCCAGCAGTGCCGGGACTAGCGGGGGGGATACGCAGTATTTT. This encodes CASSAGTSGGDTQYF.

This clone was observed once. The DNA of the CDR3 is TGTGCCATACGGGACAGGGTAGACAGTGAAGCTTTCTTT. Translated, it gives CAIRDRVDSEAFF. This chain joins TRBV24-1 and TRBJ1-1, with 9 bases aligning to TRBD1. The V gene end was trimmed by 11 bases and the J gene end by 7 bases; junction bases not matched to a gene: 10. Germline V CDR1 and CDR2: KGHDR, SFDVKD. The CDR3 runs 13 residues.

The CDR3 region is CASRQGLALTGELFF. The CDR3 DNA reads as TGTGCCAGCAGACAAGGGCTAGCGCTCACCGGGGAGCTGTTTTTT. J is TRBJ2-2 and V is TRBV2; tentatively, D is TRBD2 (6 bases). The CDR3 spans 15 residues. Germline-derived CDR1 and CDR2 are SNHLY and FYNNEI. Trimming removed 6 bases from V and 4 bases from J, with 15 bases in between.

V usage is TRBV6-5 and J usage is TRBJ2-7; D is perhaps TRBD1 (6 bases). The CDR3 is made up of 15 amino acids. V gave up 6 bases and J gave up 0 bases, with 15 bases separating them. Germline loops: CDR1 MNHEY, CDR2 SVGAGI. The CDR3 sequence is CASRTRQASSYEQYF. CDR3 sequence (DNA): TGTGCCAGCAGGACCAGACAGGCCAGCTCCTACGAGCAGTACTTC.

This clone was detected once. The chain employs TRBV19 and TRBJ1-2; 9 positions agree with TRBD1. J lost 4 bases, V lost 4 bases, and 7 bases had no gene match. The germline V gene has CDR1 LNHDA and CDR2 SQIVND (reference sequence). The CDR3 runs 15 residues. CDR3 residues: CASSKGQGGFYGYTF. In DNA form, the CDR3 reads TGTGCCAGTAGTAAGGGACAGGGAGGGTTCTATGGCTACACCTTC.

The chain joins TRBV3-1 (or the pseudogene TRBV3-2) to TRBJ2-1; D remains ambiguous. The CDR3 totals 14 residues. Germline CDR1 is LGHDT and CDR2 is YNNKEL (reference sequence). V was pared by 0 bases and J by 3 bases, with 6 bases between. This chain's CDR3 is CASSQDRFYNEQFF. In nucleotides, the CDR3 is TGTGCCAGCAGCCAAGACAGATTCTACAATGAGCAGTTCTTC.

Points on this clone: At one boundary the junction diverges from the germline segment, which might be a read error. J is TRBJ2-6 and V is TRBV7-7; 8 bases line up with TRBD1. Germline V CDR1 and CDR2: SSHAT, FNYEAQ (reference sequence). The CDR3 spans 18 residues. CDR3 DNA sequence: TGTGCTAGCAGCAGAGGACAGGGCAAAAACTCTGGGGCCAACGTCCTGACTTTC. Its protein is CASSRGQGKNSGANVLTF.

The rearrangement joins TRBV28 to TRBJ1-6; D not resolved. Trimming removed 8 bases at V and 8 bases at J, with 28 bases between. The CDR3 length is 18 residues. Germline loops: CDR1 MDHEN, CDR2 SYDVKM. As DNA, the CDR3 is TGTGCCAGCCGATCAGTTTACTCTCTCCCCCCGAGGGATTCACCCCTCCACTTT. Its translation: CASRSVYSLPPRDSPLHF.

The rearrangement uses TRBV21-1 and TRBJ2-2; whether TRBD1, the table's D call, matches the DNA was not checked. TRBV21-1 is flagged as a pseudogene. The CDR3 has 18 amino acids. The CDR3: CASSKEERRGLDTGELFF. In DNA, the CDR3 is TGTGCCAGCAGCAAAGAAGAAAGGAGGGGGCTGGACACCGGGGAGCTGTTTTTT.

The chain employs TRBV7-9 and TRBJ2-5, with 8 bases fitting TRBD1. The length of the CDR3 is 13 residues. Trimming removed 5 bases from V and 5 bases from J; junction bases left unmatched: 4. Per germline, CDR1 SEHNR and CDR2 FQNEAQ (reference sequence). CDR3 in DNA: TGTGCCAGCAGCGACAGGGGATGGGAGACCCAGTACTTC. It codes for CASSDRGWETQYF.

The V call is TRBV20-1, the J call TRBJ2-7, with D perhaps TRBD2 (5 bases). The CDR3 extends over 10 amino acids. The V end was cut by 6 bases, the J end by 6 bases, with 9 bases between. CDR1 DFQATT and CDR2 SNEGSKA come from the germline V gene (reference sequence). CDR3 nucleotide sequence: TGCAGTGCCGGGGTTTCCGAGCAGTACTTC. Its protein is CSAGVSEQYF.

The chain couples TRBV7-3 to TRBJ2-5, with TRBD1 as a possible D gene (6 bases). Looked up from germline, CDR1 is SGHTA and CDR2 is FQGTGA. This CDR3 comprises 15 residues. The V and J ends lost 4 bases and 8 bases respectively, with 20 bases between them. The CDR3 sequence is CASSYRTAHRGTQYF. CDR3 nucleotides: TGTGCCAGCAGCTATCGGACAGCGCACCGGGGAACCCAGTACTTC. Looking up the rest from reference TRBV7-3 and TRBJ2-5 gives the full variable domain: GAGVSQTPSNKVTEKGKYVELRCDPISGHTALYWYRQSLGQGPEFLIYFQGTGAADDSGLPNDRFFAVRPEGSVSTLKIQRTERGDSAVYLCASSYRTAHRGTQYFGPGTRLLVL.

V is TRBV4-2 and J is TRBJ2-3; 8 bases are shared with TRBD1. CDR1 is LGHNA and CDR2 is YNFKEQ in the germline V gene. Trimming at V came to 4 bases and at J to 3 bases, leaving 3 bases not matched to a gene. The CDR3 length is 14 residues. As DNA, the CDR3 is TGTGCCAGCAGCCTTGGACAGGGTACAGATACGCAGTATTTT. Protein product: CASSLGQGTDTQYF.

This clone was counted a single time. The genes are TRBV5-1 and TRBJ2-7; 9 bases are shared with TRBD1. This CDR3 spans 14 amino acids. From germline, CDR1 is SGHRS and CDR2 YFSETQ. Trimming cost V 4 bases and J 6 bases; bases outside gene matches: 8. The CDR3 protein is CASSPRTGAREQYF. In DNA form, the CDR3 reads TGCGCCAGCAGCCCCCGGACAGGGGCGCGCGAGCAGTACTTC.

A few counts support this clone. The chain joins TRBV12-3 or TRBV12-4 to TRBJ1-2, with 8 bases that match TRBD1. Trimming cost V 5 bases and J 7 bases; bases outside gene matches: 0. This CDR3 has 11 amino acids. The CDR3 loop is CASSDRGGYTF. DNA for the CDR3: TGTGCCAGCAGTGACAGGGGTGGCTACACCTTC.